This T cell receptor (beta chain) emerged from a study of shared clonotypes between healthy human individuals. The length of the CDR3 is 17 residues. V dropped 3 bases and J dropped 1 base, with 18 bases sitting between them. Per germline, CDR1 SEHNR and CDR2 FQNEAQ (reference sequence). Assay used: immunoSEQ multiplex PCR; TCRdb lists only in-frame clones, some missing. The sample records around 2.5 million clones, approximately 94% being singletons. The clonotype was recovered from a man between 18 and 29 years old in good health. Some clones in this sample may be carry-over from other donors' samples. This chain uses TRBV7-9 with TRBJ2-5; tentative D call: TRBD2 (5 bases). The material sequenced was naive CD4+ T cells from PBMCs. Subset in this sample: CD45RA+ positively selected. CDR3 DNA: TGTGCCAGCAGCTTTTCAGTGTCTAGCAGCCTCCAAGAGACCCAGTACTTC. Translation: CASSFSVSSSLQETQYF. Full variable domain (missing parts from reference TRBV7-9 and TRBJ2-5): DTGVSQNPRHKITKRGQNVTFRCDPISEHNRLYWYRQTLGQGPEFLTYFQNEAQLEKSRLLSDRFSAERPKGSFSTLEIQRTEQGDSAMYLCASSFSVSSSLQETQYFGPGTRLLVL.